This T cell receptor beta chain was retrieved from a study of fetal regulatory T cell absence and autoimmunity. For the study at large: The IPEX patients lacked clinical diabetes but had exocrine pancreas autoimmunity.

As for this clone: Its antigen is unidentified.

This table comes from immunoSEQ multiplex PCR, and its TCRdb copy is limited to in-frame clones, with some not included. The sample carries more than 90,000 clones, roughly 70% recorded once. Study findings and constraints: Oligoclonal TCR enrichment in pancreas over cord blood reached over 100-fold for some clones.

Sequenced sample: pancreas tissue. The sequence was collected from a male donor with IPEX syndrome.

The CDR3 coding sequence is TGTGCCTGGGGACAGGGGCCCACTGAAGCTTTCTTT. It encodes CAWGQGPTEAFF. The rearrangement joins TRBV30 to TRBJ1-1; 9 positions agree with TRBD1. V was pared by 5 bases and J by 4 bases, with 2 bases of the junction left unmatched. The CDR3 loop spans 12 amino acids. The germline gives CDR1 GTSNPN, CDR2 SVGIG (reference sequence).